The entry below gives a single T cell receptor beta chain sequence along with its context. The antigen is unknown. This specimen belongs to a study of T cells in localized non-small cell lung cancer. General observations from the study: There was higher T cell clonality in uninvolved adjacent lung than in tumor, and it was highest there.

Trimming removed 4 bases from V and 1 base from J; junction bases left unmatched: 8. CDR1 and CDR2 from the germline V gene are SGHRS and YFSETQ. This CDR3 region has 15 residues. This table comes from immunoSEQ multiplex PCR, and its TCRdb copy is limited to in-frame clones, with some not included. The repertoire holds approximately 22,000 clones, with about 88% as singletons. The clonotype originates from a man between 35 and 75 years old with stage II squamous cell lung carcinoma. This chain uses TRBV5-1 with TRBJ2-7; 7 nucleotides line up with TRBD1. Sequenced here: PBMCs, sampled before any cancer treatment. CDR3 sequence (DNA): TGCGCCAGCAGCACGACAGGGTTAAGGTCCTACGAGCAGTACTTC. Its protein is CASSTTGLRSYEQYF.